This T cell receptor (beta chain) was observed in a study of neoadjuvant anti-PD-1 for oral cavity cancer. Study context: Before surgery, most patients got three to four biweekly 3 mg/kg nivolumab doses. Around day 43, patients without progression received a fourth nivolumab dose before surgery.

Indicated time point: after neoadjuvant nivolumab, at surgical resection. No culture or expansion preceded analysis of these blood cells. Study results and caveats: Each response group had just a few patients in TCR analyses.

In regard to this clone: No antigen is known for it.

TCRdb's table, derived via immunoSEQ multiplex PCR, lists solely in-frame clones and lacks some. Here the sample spans about 32,000 clones, around four fifths being singletons. The sample was PBMCs, taken after nivolumab (anti-PD-1) treatment. The sequence was collected from a person between 40 and 79 years old with oral cavity squamous cell carcinoma.

The CDR3 region has the DNA TGTGCCAGTAGTATGGGTTCCGATAGCAATCAGCCCCAGCATTTT. Its protein is CASSMGSDSNQPQHF. The V and J genes are TRBV19 and TRBJ1-5, with D unresolved. Germline CDR1 and CDR2: LNHDA and SQIVND (reference sequence). The CDR3 loop spans 15 amino acids. The V and J ends lost 3 bases and 0 bases respectively, with 9 bases between them.